This is a list of T cell receptor beta chains from one sample in a study of T cell responses to AZD1222 COVID-19 vaccine. The method was immunoSEQ multiplex PCR; TCRdb's version includes in-frame clones alone and lacks a portion of them. The sample consists of tens of thousands of clones, roughly 90% of them appearing once. Material: peripheral blood, obtained 28 days after the second AZD1222 dose. Receptor source: an adult who received the AZD1222 COVID-19 vaccine. The CDR3 runs from the conserved cysteine through the conserved F or W. D genes are given only for firm matches. Some rows have no size entry. The others give once, few or many, or a class for an expanded clone.

J gene | D gene | V gene | clone size | CDR3 DNA | CDR3 protein
TRBJ1-1 | TRBD1 | TRBV6-5 | NA | TGTGCCAGCAGAGGGACAGGACCGGGCACTGAAGCTTTCTTT | CASRGTGPGTEAFF
TRBJ1-1 | NA | TRBV5-1 | NA | TGCGCCAGCAGCTTGGATCTCAACACTGAAGCTTTCTTT | CASSLDLNTEAFF
TRBJ2-7 | TRBD2 | TRBV18 | NA | TGTGCCAGCTCACCACGTTTTGGGCTAGCGGGAGGAGGCACCTACGAGCAGTACTTC | CASSPRFGLAGGGTYEQYF
TRBJ2-7 | NA | TRBV6-5 | NA | TGTGCCAGCAGCCTCAAGGGGGGCCCCAGATACGAGCAGTACTTC | CASSLKGGPRYEQYF
TRBJ1-2 | TRBD1 | TRBV30 | NA | TGTGCCTGGAGTCAGGGGGGTAACTATGGCTACACCTTC | CAWSQGGNYGYTF
TRBJ2-2 | TRBD2 | TRBV7-9 | NA | TGTGCCAGCAGCTTAGCCCCCCTAGCGGGGGGGAACACCGGGGAGCTGTTTTTT | CASSLAPLAGGNTGELFF
TRBJ1-2 | NA | TRBV28 | NA | TGTGCCACCCCACAAACCGCGACAGGAGACGTTTCACGTGGCTACACCTTC | CATPQTATGDVSRGYTF
TRBJ1-2 | NA | TRBV19 | NA | TGTGCCAGTAGTATGAGGAAAGGGGTAAACACCTTC | CASSMRKGVNTF
TRBJ2-5 | NA | TRBV5-6 | NA | TGTGCCAGCAGCTTGGTGAGCAGGAGCGAGACCCAGTACTTC | CASSLVSRSETQYF
TRBJ2-2 | NA | TRBV18 | once | TGTGCCAGCTCAACCACTAGCAACGGGGAGCTGTTTTTT | CASSTTSNGELFF
TRBJ1-3 | TRBD1 | TRBV9 | NA | TGTGCCAGCAGCACGGGACAGGGGGCGTTAGGAAACACCATATATTTT | CASSTGQGALGNTIYF
TRBJ2-6 | NA | TRBV12-3/TRBV12-4 | once | TGTGCCAGCAGTTTAGATGGTGCCAACGTCCTGACTTTC | CASSLDGANVLTF
TRBJ1-4 | TRBD1 | TRBV7-2 | once | TGTGCCAGCAGCTTAGATTGGGAGACAGGGTTTGAAAAACTGTTTTTT | CASSLDWETGFEKLFF
TRBJ1-6 | TRBD1 | TRBV27 | NA | TGTGCCAGCAGTACCGGACAGGGGGTGGATTCACCCCTCCACTTT | CASSTGQGVDSPLHF
TRBJ1-2 | NA | TRBV10-3 | NA | TGTGCCATCAGTGAGTCGATATACTATGGCTACACCTTC | CAISESIYYGYTF
TRBJ2-1 | NA | TRBV28 | NA | TGTGCCAGCAGGGGCTACGGGGCCATCGGAGAGCAGTTCTTC | CASRGYGAIGEQFF
TRBJ1-4 | NA | TRBV9 | NA | TGTGCCAGCAGCGGACGGGAGGTGAATGAAAAACTGTTTTTT | CASSGREVNEKLFF
TRBJ2-5 | NA | TRBV3-1/TRBV3-2 | NA | TGTGCCAGCAGCCCGGGCGCTCGGTCCGGGCTGGCCCAGTACTTC | CASSPGARSGLAQYF
TRBJ1-1 | NA | TRBV29-1 | NA | TGCAGCGTTGGTGGCGCCAACACTGAAGCTTTCTTT | CSVGGANTEAFF
TRBJ1-5 | TRBD1 | TRBV24-1 | NA | TGTGCCACCAGTGAGACAGGGATGTACCAGCCCCAGCATTTT | CATSETGMYQPQHF
TRBJ2-1 | NA | TRBV5-8 | NA | TGTGCCAGCAGCGGGGGCCCCTGGGTCTACAATGAGCAGTTCTTC | CASSGGPWVYNEQFF
TRBJ1-2 | NA | TRBV27 | NA | TGTGCCAGCAGTTTACAGGGGCTTAACTATGGCTACACCTTC | CASSLQGLNYGYTF
TRBJ1-5 | TRBD1 | TRBV18 | NA | TGTGCCAGCTCATTAGACCAGGGGGTTGGTCAGCCCCAGCATTTT | CASSLDQGVGQPQHF
TRBJ1-4 | TRBD1 | TRBV29-1 | once | TGCAGCGTGGGGGACAGTCGTAATGAAAAACTGTTTTTT | CSVGDSRNEKLFF
TRBJ2-3 | TRBD2 | TRBV3-1/TRBV3-2 | NA | TGTGCCAGCAGCCAAGATACTAGCGGGGTGGGGGATACGCAGTATTTT | CASSQDTSGVGDTQYF
TRBJ1-1 | NA | TRBV27 | NA | TGTGCCAGCAGGTTCTACGGGGACACTGAAGCTTTCTTT | CASRFYGDTEAFF
TRBJ2-7 | NA | TRBV19 | NA | TGTGCCAGTAGTATCCGAGGGAGTTTTGTCGAGCAGTACTTC | CASSIRGSFVEQYF
TRBJ2-7 | NA | TRBV2 | NA | TGTGCCAGCACAGGGGAGGTTTTTTACGAGCAGTACTTC | CASTGEVFYEQYF
TRBJ2-1 | TRBD2 | TRBV19 | NA | TGTGCCAGTAGTCCCTTCCGGCGGGAGGGCCAGGAGCAGTTCTTC | CASSPFRREGQEQFF
TRBJ1-2 | NA | TRBV5-1 | once | TGCGCCAGCAGCTTTTCAGGGGTGCCCAACTATGGCTACACCTTC | CASSFSGVPNYGYTF
TRBJ1-4 | NA | TRBV7-6 | NA | TGTGCCAGCAGCTTGGGGGGGCCCCAAGAAAAACTGTTTTTT | CASSLGGPQEKLFF
TRBJ2-7 | TRBD1 | TRBV7-3 | NA | TGTGCCAGCGGAACAGGGGTTGGTGAGCAGTACTTC | CASGTGVGEQYF
TRBJ2-2 | TRBD2 | TRBV7-2 | once | TGTGCCAGCAGGATAGCGGGAGGGCCCAGCACCGGGGAGCTGTTTTTT | CASRIAGGPSTGELFF
TRBJ2-2 | TRBD2 | TRBV5-1 | NA | TGCGCCAGCAGCTCGCGGACTAGTTCCGGGGAGCTGTTTTTT | CASSSRTSSGELFF
TRBJ1-5 | NA | TRBV9 | NA | TGTGCCAGCAGCCCCTCCGGGTCCGGCAATCAGCCCCAGCATTTT | CASSPSGSGNQPQHF
TRBJ2-2 | NA | TRBV7-9 | NA | TGTGCCAGCAGCTTAATAAAGACCGGGGAGCTGTTTTTT | CASSLIKTGELFF
TRBJ1-5 | NA | TRBV5-1 | NA | TGCGCCAACAGCCTCGGGGGGGGCAGTCAGCCCCAGCATTTT | CANSLGGGSQPQHF
TRBJ1-1 | NA | TRBV5-6 | NA | TGTGCCAGCAGCTCGAGTATCAGCGGGGCTGAAGCTTTCTTT | CASSSSISGAEAFF
TRBJ2-3 | TRBD1 | TRBV18 | NA | TGTGCCAGCTCACTTCGACAGGGGGCGCGTGATACGCAGTATTTT | CASSLRQGARDTQYF
TRBJ2-5 | TRBD1 | TRBV7-9 | once | TGTGCCAGCAGACCGTCAACAGGGGTGGGGGAGACCCAGTACTTC | CASRPSTGVGETQYF
TRBJ1-1 | NA | TRBV3-1/TRBV3-2 | NA | TGTGCCAGCAGCCAAGGAGGGACGCCGTCCACTGAAGCTTTCTTT | CASSQGGTPSTEAFF
TRBJ2-2 | TRBD1 | TRBV6-5 | NA | TGTGCCGACGGACAGGGGGAGAAGGCCGGGGAGCTGTTTTTT | CADGQGEKAGELFF
TRBJ2-7 | NA | TRBV4-3 | NA | TGCGCCAGCAGCCAAGAGGCCAATTCCTACGAGCAGTACTTC | CASSQEANSYEQYF
TRBJ1-5 | NA | TRBV19 | NA | TGTGCCAGTAATCCGGTAGCAAATCAGCCCCAGCATTTT | CASNPVANQPQHF
TRBJ2-5 | TRBD1 | TRBV6-5 | NA | TGTGCCAGCAGTCGGGACAGGGGACGGGAGACCCAGTACTTC | CASSRDRGRETQYF
TRBJ2-2 | TRBD1 | TRBV19 | NA | TGTGCCAGTAGTACGGATGGGACAGGCACCGGGGAGCTGTTTTTT | CASSTDGTGTGELFF